Listed here is a single T cell receptor (beta chain). Its antigen is as yet unknown. Through Arm-PCR of CDR3 regions and iRepertoire HTBI primers, TCR beta libraries were built. One entry per CDR3 protein, called by TCRdb with MiXCR from the multiplex PCR reads. Of hundreds of thousands of distinct CDR3 sequences in the sample, around a fifth were seen once. The length of the CDR3 is 17 residues. Unmatched junction bases numbered 14, after V lost 4 bases and J lost 2 bases. Per germline, CDR1 PRHDT and CDR2 FYEKMQ (reference sequence). Stated time point: persistent/refractory GD, antithyroid drugs over 5 years with positive TRAb. PBMC-derived RNA was used for the TCR library. Patients of an endocrinology department in Xi'an, China, were included. The entry originates in a study of regulatory T cells in long-lasting Graves disease. Whole-study findings and limits: Small numbers of samples may have cut accuracy. Examination was confined to peripheral blood, excluding thyroid tissue.

The input for sequencing was peripheral blood mononuclear cells (PBMCs), taken when the disease was refractory, from a patient treated with antithyroid drugs. V is TRBV13 and J is TRBJ2-7; 7 bases are shared with TRBD1. The receptor was derived from a female donor with Graves disease. CDR3 sequence (DNA): TGTGCCAGCAGCTCGTCCTCCCCCCGGGACAGCACCTACGAGCAGTACTTC. Its translation: CASSSSSPRDSTYEQYF.